What follows is one T cell receptor (beta chain) and its context. This sample was taken from a study of OX40 agonist ivuxolimab in advanced cancers. Study as a whole: Dose-escalation patients were diagnosed with hepatocellular carcinoma, melanoma, renal cell cancer or head and neck cancer.

Clones were sequenced by immunoSEQ multiplex PCR, and TCRdb holds only the in-frame ones, with some missing. The table has some 130,000 clones, approximately 94% seen once. The V gene's germline CDR1 is ENHRY and CDR2 SYGVKD. CDR3 length: 13 amino acids. V lost 6 bases and J 8 bases, leaving 11 bases between the germline ends. Sequenced here: CD4+ or CD8+ T cells sorted from blood, sampled in a trial of the OX40 agonist ivuxolimab. The rearrangement uses TRBV10-3 and TRBJ1-6; D might be TRBD1 (6 bases). This clonotype was sampled from an adult with an advanced solid tumor such as melanoma, head and neck, liver or kidney cancer. The CDR3 region has the DNA TGTGCCATCAGCCGACAGGTGGATTCACCCCTCCACTTT. This gives the protein CAISRQVDSPLHF.